Shown below are 14 T cell receptor beta chains from a single sample sequenced in a study of Ad26.COV2.S vaccination and SARS-CoV-2 variants. TCRdb keeps only in-frame clones here, not all; method: immunoSEQ multiplex PCR. The repertoire has roughly 350,000 clones, 86% of them found once; the top ten carry about 10%. Documented treatment: 15 to 20 received Ad26.COV2.S at low or high dose, single or two shots; 5 received placebo; per-sample allocation not given. Sampling occurred on day 63 after the first vaccine or placebo injection. This material consisted of peripheral blood, taken in a trial of Ad26.COV2.S vaccine versus placebo. The receptors derive from a person between 18 and 59 years old who received the Ad26.COV2.S COVID-19 vaccine or a placebo.

The J gene is TRBJ2-3, the V gene TRBV7-2; TRBD1 might be the D (6 bases). CDR1 SGHTA and CDR2 FQGNSA come from the germline V gene. Trimming left V 1 base short and J 2 bases short, with 7 bases between. This CDR3 is 14 amino acids long. CDR3 residues: CASSLGTVTDTQYF. CDR3 coding DNA: TGTGCCAGCAGCTTAGGGACAGTCACAGATACGCAGTATTTT.

The rearrangement links TRBV10-3 to TRBJ1-3, with TRBD1 matching over 9 bases. The length of the CDR3 is 14 residues. The germline V gene encodes CDR1 ENHRY and CDR2 SYGVKD. V was pared by 10 bases and J by 0 bases, with 4 bases of the junction left unmatched. CDR3 coding DNA: TGTGCCACCGGACAGGGGATCTCTGGAAACACCATATATTTT. Translation: CATGQGISGNTIYF.

This clone occurred once. The chain recombines TRBV10-3 with TRBJ2-2; D gene ambiguous. Germline values: CDR1 ENHRY, CDR2 SYGVKD. This CDR3 comprises 13 residues. The germline V and J ends were trimmed by 0 bases and 7 bases, with 6 bases remaining between them. The CDR3 DNA is TGTGCCATCAGTGAGTCGGGTGGCGGGGAGCTGTTTTTT. Protein: CAISESGGGELFF.

The chain has TRBV4-3 and TRBJ1-3; TRBD1 aligns across 7 bases. This CDR3 has 16 amino acids. The ends lost 0 bases at V and 0 bases at J; junction bases unmatched: 2. The germline gives CDR1 LGHNA, CDR2 YSLEER. The CDR3 DNA follows: TGCGCCAGCAGCCAAGACGGGACAGTCTCTGGAAACACCATATATTTT. It is translated as CASSQDGTVSGNTIYF.

The chain recombines TRBV30 with TRBJ2-1, with 7 positions matching TRBD2. Per the germline V gene, CDR1 is GTSNPN and CDR2 is SVGIG (reference sequence). The CDR3 has 17 amino acids. J lost 5 bases, V lost 0 bases, and 13 bases had no gene match. The DNA for the CDR3 is TGTGCCTGGAGTGTAAGGGGAAGTCTAGCGGCAAACAATGAGCAGTTCTTC. It translates to CAWSVRGSLAANNEQFF.

The genes are TRBV28 and TRBJ1-5, with 8 bases aligning to TRBD1. J lost 6 bases, V lost 5 bases, and 6 bases had no gene match. In germline, CDR1 is MDHEN, CDR2 SYDVKM. The CDR3 is 14 residues long. This CDR3 reads CASSAIQGVQPQHF. The CDR3 DNA follows: TGTGCCAGCAGTGCGATACAGGGGGTTCAGCCCCAGCATTTT.

The rearrangement links TRBV11-2 to TRBJ1-2; D is unclear. The germline V and J ends were trimmed by 1 base and 4 bases, with 10 bases remaining between them. The CDR3 extends over 14 amino acids. Germline V gives CDR1 SGHAT, CDR2 FQNNGV. The CDR3 reads CASSLGGQIYGYTF. CDR3 DNA: TGTGCCAGCAGCTTAGGTGGCCAGATCTATGGCTACACCTTC.

The chain uses TRBV28 and TRBJ1-4, with D perhaps TRBD1 (5 bases). The CDR3 contains 16 residues. From germline, CDR1 is MDHEN and CDR2 SYDVKM. Trimming took 2 bases from V and 3 from J, leaving 13 bases between them. CDR3 protein: CASSLGTRGPNEKLFF. The DNA of the CDR3 is TGTGCCAGCAGTTTAGGGACCCGGGGCCCTAATGAAAAACTGTTTTTT.

The CDR3 protein is CASSQSQHTVYGYTF. CDR3 in DNA: TGCGCCAGCAGCCAAAGCCAGCACACAGTCTATGGCTACACCTTC. The chain has TRBV4-1 and TRBJ1-2; D remains unclear. CDR3 size: 15 residues. V was clipped by 2 bases and J by 4 bases, with 14 bases between them. Germline loops: CDR1 MGHRA, CDR2 YSYEKL.

The chain links TRBV19 to TRBJ1-5; no clear D. Germline lookup yields CDR1 LNHDA and CDR2 SQIVND (reference sequence). The germline V and J ends were trimmed by 6 bases and 1 base, with 13 bases remaining between them. The CDR3 extends over 15 amino acids. The chain's CDR3 is CASSFTDYSNQPQHF. CDR3 sequence (DNA): TGTGCCAGTAGCTTCACGGATTACAGCAATCAGCCCCAGCATTTT.

This chain links TRBV27 with TRBJ2-7, with TRBD2 matching 7 bases. Per germline, CDR1 MNHEY and CDR2 SMNVEV (reference sequence). This CDR3 is built from 14 residues. J lost 6 bases, V lost 8 bases, and 13 bases had no gene match. The CDR3 loop is CASGPPAGESEQYF. The CDR3 DNA reads TGTGCCAGCGGACCCCCCGCGGGGGAGTCCGAGCAGTACTTC.

V usage is TRBV13 and J usage is TRBJ2-2; no clear D. CDR3 length: 13 residues. Germline CDR1 reads PRHDT; CDR2 reads FYEKMQ (reference sequence). V lost 2 bases and J 6 bases, leaving 7 bases between the germline ends. DNA of the CDR3: TGTGCCAGCAGCTTAAGGATCGCCGGGGAGCTGTTTTTT. Translating it yields CASSLRIAGELFF. Full variable domain (outside the CDR3, taken from reference TRBV13 and TRBJ2-2): AAGVIQSPRHLIKEKRETATLKCYPIPRHDTVYWYQQGPGQDPQFLISFYEKMQSDKGSIPDRFSAQQFSDYHSELNMSSLELGDSALYFCASSLRIAGELFFGEGSRLTVL.

The chain is built from TRBV5-8 and TRBJ1-6; D might be TRBD1 (6 bases). Between the trimmed V and J ends, which lost 1 base and 7 bases, there was a span of 15 bases. This CDR3 contains 16 residues. Germline V gene data show CDR1 as SGHTS and CDR2 as YDEGEE. The CDR3 region is CASSLSGATGNSPLHF. Written as DNA, the CDR3 is TGTGCCAGCAGCTTGTCAGGGGCTACTGGAAATTCACCCCTCCACTTT.

This rearrangement joins TRBV3-1 (or the pseudogene TRBV3-2) to TRBJ2-1; 11 bases are shared with TRBD1. Germline V gene data show CDR1 as LGHDT and CDR2 as YNNKEL (reference sequence). J gave up 6 bases and V 3 bases, and 7 bases lay outside the gene matches. The CDR3 is made up of 16 amino acids. CDR3 coding DNA: TGTGCCAGCAGCCATCTTCCCGGGACAGGGGGCAATGAGCAGTTCTTC. Its protein product is CASSHLPGTGGNEQFF.